A single T cell receptor beta chain is shown here with its context. The method was immunoSEQ multiplex PCR; TCRdb's version includes in-frame clones alone and lacks a portion of them. The sample yields about 75,000 clones, around 89% seen once. With 5 bases removed from V and 5 bases from J, the gap between germline ends came to 16 bases. The CDR3 is 14 amino acids. CDR1 SGHDT and CDR2 YYEEEE come from the germline V gene. This record comes from a study of T cell responses to AZD1222 COVID-19 vaccine. This receptor was taken from an adult who received the MenACWY meningococcal vaccine as a control. Sample: peripheral blood, taken 28 days after the second dose of the MenACWY control vaccine. The gene calls are TRBV5-6 and TRBJ2-5, with D possibly matching TRBD2 (5 bases). In DNA, the CDR3 is TGTGCCAGCAGTGCCTTGGGTAGCGAGGAGACCCAGTACTTC. Its translation is CASSALGSEETQYF.